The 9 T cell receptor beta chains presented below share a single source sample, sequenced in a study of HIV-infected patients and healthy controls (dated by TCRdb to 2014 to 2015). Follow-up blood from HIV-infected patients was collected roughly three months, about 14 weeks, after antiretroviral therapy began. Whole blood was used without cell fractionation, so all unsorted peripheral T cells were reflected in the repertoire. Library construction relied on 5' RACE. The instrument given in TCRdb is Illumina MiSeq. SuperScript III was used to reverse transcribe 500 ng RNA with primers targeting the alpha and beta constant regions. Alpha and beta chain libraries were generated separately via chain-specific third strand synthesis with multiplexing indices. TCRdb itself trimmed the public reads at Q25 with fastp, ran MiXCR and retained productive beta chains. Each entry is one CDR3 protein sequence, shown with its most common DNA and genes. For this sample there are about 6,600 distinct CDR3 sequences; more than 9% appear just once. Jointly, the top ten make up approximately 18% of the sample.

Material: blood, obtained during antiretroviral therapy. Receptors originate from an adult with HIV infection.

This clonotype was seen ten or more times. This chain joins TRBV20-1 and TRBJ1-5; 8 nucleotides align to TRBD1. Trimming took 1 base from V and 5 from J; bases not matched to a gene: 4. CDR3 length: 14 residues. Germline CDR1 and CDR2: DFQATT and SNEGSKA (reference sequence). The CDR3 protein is CSARADRGDQPQHF. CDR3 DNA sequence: TGCAGTGCTAGAGCAGACAGGGGCGATCAGCCCCAGCATTTT.

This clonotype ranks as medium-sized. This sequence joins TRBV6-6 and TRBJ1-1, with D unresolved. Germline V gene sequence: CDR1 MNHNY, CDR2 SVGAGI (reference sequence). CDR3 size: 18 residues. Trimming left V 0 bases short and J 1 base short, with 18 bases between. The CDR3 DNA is TGTGCCAGCAGTTACTCGTCTAAGGCCGCCGGGAAGAACACTGAAGCTTTCTTT. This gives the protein CASSYSSKAAGKNTEAFF.

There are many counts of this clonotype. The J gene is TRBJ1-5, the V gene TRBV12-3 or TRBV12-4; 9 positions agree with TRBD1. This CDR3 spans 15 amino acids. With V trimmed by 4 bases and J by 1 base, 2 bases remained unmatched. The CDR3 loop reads CASSSGQGSNQPQHF. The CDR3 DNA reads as TGTGCCAGCAGTTCGGGACAGGGAAGCAATCAGCCCCAGCATTTT.

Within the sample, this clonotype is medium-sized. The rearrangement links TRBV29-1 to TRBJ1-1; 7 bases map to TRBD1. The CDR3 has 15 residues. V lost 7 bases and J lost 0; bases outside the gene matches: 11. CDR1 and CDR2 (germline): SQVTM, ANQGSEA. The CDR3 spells CSAVTQGGMNTEAFF. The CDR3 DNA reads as TGCAGCGCCGTCACTCAGGGGGGGATGAACACTGAAGCTTTCTTT.

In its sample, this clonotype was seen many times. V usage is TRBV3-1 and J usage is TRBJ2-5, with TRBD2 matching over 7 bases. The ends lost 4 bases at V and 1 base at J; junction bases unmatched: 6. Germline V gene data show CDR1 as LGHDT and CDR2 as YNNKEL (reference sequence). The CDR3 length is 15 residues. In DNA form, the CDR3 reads TGTGCCAGCAGCCCCTGGTCTAGCGGCCAAGAGACCCAGTACTTC. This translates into CASSPWSSGQETQYF.

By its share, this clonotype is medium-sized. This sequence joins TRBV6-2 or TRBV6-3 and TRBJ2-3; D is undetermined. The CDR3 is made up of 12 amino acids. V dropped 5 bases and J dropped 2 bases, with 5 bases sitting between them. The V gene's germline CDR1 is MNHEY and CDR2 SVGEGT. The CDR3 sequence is CASSTATDTQYF. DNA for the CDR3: TGTGCCAGCAGTACGGCCACAGATACGCAGTATTTT.

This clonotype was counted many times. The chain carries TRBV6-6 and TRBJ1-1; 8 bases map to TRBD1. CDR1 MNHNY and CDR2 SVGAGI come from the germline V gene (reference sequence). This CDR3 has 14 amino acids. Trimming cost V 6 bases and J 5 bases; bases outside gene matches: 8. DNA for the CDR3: TGTGCCAGCAGGTACGACAGGGGTCGTACTGAAGCTTTCTTT. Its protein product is CASRYDRGRTEAFF.

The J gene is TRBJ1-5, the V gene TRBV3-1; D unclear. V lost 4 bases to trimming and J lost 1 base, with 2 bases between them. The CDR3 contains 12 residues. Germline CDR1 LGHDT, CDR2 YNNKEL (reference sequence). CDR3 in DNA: TGTGCCAGCAGCCTAAGCAATCAGCCCCAGCATTTT. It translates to CASSLSNQPQHF.

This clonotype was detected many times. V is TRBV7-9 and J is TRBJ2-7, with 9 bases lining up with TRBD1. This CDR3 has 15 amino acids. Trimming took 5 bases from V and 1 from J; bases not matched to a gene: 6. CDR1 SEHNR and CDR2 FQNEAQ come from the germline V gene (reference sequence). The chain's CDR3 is CASSPAGTGSYEQYF. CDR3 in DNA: TGTGCCAGCAGCCCAGCCGGGACAGGGTCCTACGAGCAGTACTTC.